Listed below are T cell receptor beta chains from one sample, sequenced in a study of OX40 agonist ivuxolimab in advanced cancers. Produced via immunoSEQ multiplex PCR; TCRdb's table is partial and in-frame only. The sample lists roughly 57,000 clones, approximately 90% seen once, with roughly 17% in the top ten. This sample comprised CD4+ or CD8+ T cells sorted from blood, obtained in a trial of the OX40 agonist ivuxolimab. The receptor source for this set is an adult with an advanced solid tumor such as melanoma, head and neck, liver or kidney cancer. The CDR3 runs from the conserved cysteine through the conserved F or W. A D gene is named only where the DNA matches it firmly. For some rows the clone size is stated as once, few or many, or as a class when expanded; others skip it.

d_gene	abundance	v_gene	j_gene	CDR3nt	CDR3aa
TRBD2	.	TRBV7-2	TRBJ2-5	TGTGCCAGCAGCTCCTACGGTGCCCGGGGGGAAGAGACCCAGTACTTC	CASSSYGARGEETQYF
TRBD1	.	TRBV18	TRBJ2-5	TGTGCCAGCTCACCCGACAGGGGTAGGGAGACCCAGTACTTC	CASSPDRGRETQYF
.	.	TRBV18	TRBJ1-2	TGTGCCAGCTCACCCCCGGGAGAAGGGGGCTATGGCTACACCTTC	CASSPPGEGGYGYTF
TRBD2	.	TRBV7-2	TRBJ2-1	TGTGCCAGCAGCACTTGGACTAGCGGGACCACCTACAATGAGCAGTTCTTC	CASSTWTSGTTYNEQFF
.	.	TRBV7-9	TRBJ1-1	TGTGCCAGCACATGGACACGGATTGGGACTGAAGCTTTCTTT	CASTWTRIGTEAFF
.	many	TRBV7-9	TRBJ1-2	TGTGCCAGCAGCAAGGACACGGCCTTCCGCTACACCTTC	CASSKDTAFRYTF
.	.	TRBV18	TRBJ2-3	TGTGCCAGCTCCCCCGCGGCGGTCACAGATACGCAGTATTTT	CASSPAAVTDTQYF
TRBD2	once	TRBV4-1	TRBJ2-7	TGCGCCAGCAGCCAAGCCCAGCGGGCGGGGGCCTACGAGCAGTACTTC	CASSQAQRAGAYEQYF
TRBD2	.	TRBV5-4	TRBJ2-6	TGTGCCAGCAGCCCAGAGGCTAGCGGGATTGGGGCCAACGTCCTGACTTTC	CASSPEASGIGANVLTF
.	.	TRBV7-9	TRBJ2-5	TGTGCCAGCAGCTTAATCCGGGAGACCCAGTACTTC	CASSLIRETQYF
TRBD1	.	TRBV7-9	TRBJ1-5	TGTGCCAGCAGCTTAGGGGGACAGGGGTTTAGGCCCCAGCATTTT	CASSLGGQGFRPQHF
.	.	TRBV7-2	TRBJ2-7	TGTGCCAGCAGCCTCGGCGCGGCAGGGAATCCCCGGGACGAGCAGTACTTC	CASSLGAAGNPRDEQYF
TRBD2	.	TRBV19	TRBJ2-7	TGTGCCAGTAGTATAACTAGCGCCTACGAGCAGTACTTC	CASSITSAYEQYF
TRBD2	.	TRBV6-5	TRBJ2-1	TGTGCCAGCAGTTACGGACTAGCGGGAGCTAGTAATGAGCAGTTCTTC	CASSYGLAGASNEQFF
TRBD2	.	TRBV19	TRBJ2-3	TGTGCCAGTAGTATAGACCCGGGGGGGTTCAACACAGATACGCAGTATTTT	CASSIDPGGFNTDTQYF